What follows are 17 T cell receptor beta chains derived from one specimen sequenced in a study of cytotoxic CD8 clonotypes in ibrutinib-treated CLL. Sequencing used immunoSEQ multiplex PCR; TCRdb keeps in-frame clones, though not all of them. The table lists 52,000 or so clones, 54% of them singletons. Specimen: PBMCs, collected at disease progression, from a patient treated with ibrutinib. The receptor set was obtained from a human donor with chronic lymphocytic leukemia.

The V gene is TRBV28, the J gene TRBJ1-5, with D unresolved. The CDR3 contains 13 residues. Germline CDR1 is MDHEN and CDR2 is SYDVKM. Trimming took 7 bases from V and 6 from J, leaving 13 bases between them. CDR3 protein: CASTPSTGQPQHF. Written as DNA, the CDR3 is TGTGCCAGCACTCCTAGTACGGGTCAGCCCCAGCATTTT. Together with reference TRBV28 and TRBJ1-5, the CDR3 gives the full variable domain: DVKVTQSSRYLVKRTGEKVFLECVQDMDHENMFWYRQDPGLGLRLIYFSYDVKMKEKGDIPEGYSVSREKKERFSLILESASTNQTSMYLCASTPSTGQPQHFGDGTRLSIL.

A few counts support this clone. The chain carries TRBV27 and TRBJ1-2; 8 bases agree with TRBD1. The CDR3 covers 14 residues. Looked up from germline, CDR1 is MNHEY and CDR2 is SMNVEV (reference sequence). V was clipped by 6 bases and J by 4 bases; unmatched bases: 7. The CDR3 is CASSTGQGLYGYTF. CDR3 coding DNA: TGTGCCAGCAGCACTGGACAGGGCCTCTATGGCTACACCTTC.

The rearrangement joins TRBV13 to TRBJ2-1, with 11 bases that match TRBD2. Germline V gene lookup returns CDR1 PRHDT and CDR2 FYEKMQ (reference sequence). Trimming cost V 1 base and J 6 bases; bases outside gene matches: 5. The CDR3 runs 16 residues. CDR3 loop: CASSLVRLAGGNEQFF. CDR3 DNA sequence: TGTGCCAGCAGCTTAGTTCGGCTAGCGGGGGGCAATGAGCAGTTCTTC.

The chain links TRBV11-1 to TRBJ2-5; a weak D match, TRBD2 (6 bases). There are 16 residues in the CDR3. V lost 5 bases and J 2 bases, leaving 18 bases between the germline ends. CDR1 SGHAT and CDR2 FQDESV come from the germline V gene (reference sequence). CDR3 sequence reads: CASSRRRGREQETQYF. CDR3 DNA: TGTGCCAGCAGCCGTAGAAGAGGGCGGGAACAAGAGACCCAGTACTTC.

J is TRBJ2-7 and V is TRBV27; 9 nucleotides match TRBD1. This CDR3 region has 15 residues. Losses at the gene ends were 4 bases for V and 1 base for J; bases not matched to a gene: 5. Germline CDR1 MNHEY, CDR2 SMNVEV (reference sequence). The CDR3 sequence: CASSYRGPLSYEQYF. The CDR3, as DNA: TGTGCCAGCAGTTACAGGGGGCCCTTATCCTACGAGCAGTACTTC.

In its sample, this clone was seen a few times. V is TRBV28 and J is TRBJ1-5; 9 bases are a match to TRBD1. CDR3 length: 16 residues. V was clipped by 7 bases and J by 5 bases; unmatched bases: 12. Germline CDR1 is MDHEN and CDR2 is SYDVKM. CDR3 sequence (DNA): TGTGCCAGCAACCCATCGACAGGGGGGTTGGATCAGCCCCAGCATTTT. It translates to CASNPSTGGLDQPQHF.

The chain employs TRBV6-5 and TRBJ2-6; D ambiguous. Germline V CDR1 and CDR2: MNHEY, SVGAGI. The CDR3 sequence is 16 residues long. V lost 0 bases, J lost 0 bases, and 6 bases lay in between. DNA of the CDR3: TGTGCCAGCAGTTACTCCTTCAGCTCTGGGGCCAACGTCCTGACTTTC. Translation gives CASSYSFSSGANVLTF.

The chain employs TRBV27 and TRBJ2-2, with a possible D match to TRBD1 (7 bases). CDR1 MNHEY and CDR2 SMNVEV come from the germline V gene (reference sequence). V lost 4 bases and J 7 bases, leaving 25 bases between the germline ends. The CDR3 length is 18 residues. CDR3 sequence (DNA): TGTGCCAGCAGTTCCTGGACAGGCGGCGGGATTCGGAGCGGGGAGCTGTTTTTT. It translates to CASSSWTGGGIRSGELFF.

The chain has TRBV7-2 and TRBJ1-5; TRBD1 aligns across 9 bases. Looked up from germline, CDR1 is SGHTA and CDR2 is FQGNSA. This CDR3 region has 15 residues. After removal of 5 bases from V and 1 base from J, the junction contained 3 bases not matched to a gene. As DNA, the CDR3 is TGTGCCAGCAGCCGCGGGACAGGGAGCAATCAGCCCCAGCATTTT. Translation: CASSRGTGSNQPQHF.

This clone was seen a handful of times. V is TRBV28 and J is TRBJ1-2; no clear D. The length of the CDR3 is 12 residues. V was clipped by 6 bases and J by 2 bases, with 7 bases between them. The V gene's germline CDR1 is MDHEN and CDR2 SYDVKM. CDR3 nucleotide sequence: TGTGCCAGCAGGGCGGACAACTATGGCTACACCTTC. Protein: CASRADNYGYTF.

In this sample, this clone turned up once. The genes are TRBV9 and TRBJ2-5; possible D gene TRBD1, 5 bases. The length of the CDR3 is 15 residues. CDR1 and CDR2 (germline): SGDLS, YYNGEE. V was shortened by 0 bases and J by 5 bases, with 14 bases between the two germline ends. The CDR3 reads CASSVGAGSRETQYF. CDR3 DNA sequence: TGTGCCAGCAGCGTAGGGGCAGGGTCGAGGGAGACCCAGTACTTC.

The CDR3 DNA follows: TGTGCCAGCACGGGACGTCCTAGCAATCAGCCCCAGCATTTT. This sequence encodes CASTGRPSNQPQHF. The chain links TRBV2 to TRBJ1-5, with a tentative D call TRBD1 (5 bases). Between the trimmed V and J ends, which lost 7 bases and 0 bases, there was a span of 10 bases. This CDR3 is 14 amino acids long. Germline lookup yields CDR1 SNHLY and CDR2 FYNNEI.

The chain's CDR3 is CASSLIAGRGTEAFF. The CDR3 nucleotides are TGTGCCAGCAGCTTAATCGCAGGGAGGGGCACTGAAGCTTTCTTT. This sequence joins TRBV7-3 and TRBJ1-1, with D possibly being TRBD1 (5 bases). CDR1 is SGHTA, CDR2 FQGTGA, per germline. Trimming took 1 base from V and 4 from J, leaving 13 bases between them. The CDR3 runs to 15 residues.

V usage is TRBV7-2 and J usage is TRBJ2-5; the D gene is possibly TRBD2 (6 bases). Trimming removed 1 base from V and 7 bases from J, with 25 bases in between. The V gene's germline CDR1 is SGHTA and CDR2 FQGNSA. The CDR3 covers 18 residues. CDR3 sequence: CASSLGALGSGWAGTQYF. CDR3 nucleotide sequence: TGTGCCAGCAGCTTAGGGGCCCTGGGAAGCGGGTGGGCCGGGACCCAGTACTTC.

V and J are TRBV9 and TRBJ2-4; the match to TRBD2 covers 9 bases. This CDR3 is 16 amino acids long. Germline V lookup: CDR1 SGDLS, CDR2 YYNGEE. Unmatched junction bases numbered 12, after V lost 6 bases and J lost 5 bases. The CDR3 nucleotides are TGTGCCAGCACGCCAGCGGGAGGCCTCTTAGAAAACATTCAGTACTTC. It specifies CASTPAGGLLENIQYF.

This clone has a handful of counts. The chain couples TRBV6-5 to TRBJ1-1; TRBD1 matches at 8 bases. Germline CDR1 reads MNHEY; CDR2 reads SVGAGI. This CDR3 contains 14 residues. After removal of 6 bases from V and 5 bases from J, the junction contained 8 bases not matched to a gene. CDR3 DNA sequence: TGTGCCAGCAGGGTGGAACAGGGGGGGACTGAAGCTTTCTTT. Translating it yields CASRVEQGGTEAFF.

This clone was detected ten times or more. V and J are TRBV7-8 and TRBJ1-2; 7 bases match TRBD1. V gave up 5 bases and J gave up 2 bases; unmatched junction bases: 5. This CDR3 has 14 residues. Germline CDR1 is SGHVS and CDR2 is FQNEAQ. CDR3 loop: CASSRKTGNYGYTF. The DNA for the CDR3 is TGTGCCAGCAGCCGAAAGACAGGGAACTATGGCTACACCTTC.